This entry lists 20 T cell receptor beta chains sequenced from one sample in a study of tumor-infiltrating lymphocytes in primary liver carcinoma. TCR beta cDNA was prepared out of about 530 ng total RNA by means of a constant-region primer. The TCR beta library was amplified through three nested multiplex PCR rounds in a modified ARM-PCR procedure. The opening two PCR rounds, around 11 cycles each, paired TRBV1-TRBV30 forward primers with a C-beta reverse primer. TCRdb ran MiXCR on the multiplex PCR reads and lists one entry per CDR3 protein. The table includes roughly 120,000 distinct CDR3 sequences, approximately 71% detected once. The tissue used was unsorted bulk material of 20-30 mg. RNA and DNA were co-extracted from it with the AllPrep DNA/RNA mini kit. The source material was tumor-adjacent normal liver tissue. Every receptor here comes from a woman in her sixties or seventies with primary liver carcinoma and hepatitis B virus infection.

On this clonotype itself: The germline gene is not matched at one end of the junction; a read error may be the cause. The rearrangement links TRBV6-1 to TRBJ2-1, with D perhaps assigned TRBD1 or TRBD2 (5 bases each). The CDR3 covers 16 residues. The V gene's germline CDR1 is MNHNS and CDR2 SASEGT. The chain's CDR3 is CASSDPNGTSYNEQFF. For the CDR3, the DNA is TGTGCTAGCAGTGACCCTAACGGGACCTCCTACAATGAGCAGTTCTTC.

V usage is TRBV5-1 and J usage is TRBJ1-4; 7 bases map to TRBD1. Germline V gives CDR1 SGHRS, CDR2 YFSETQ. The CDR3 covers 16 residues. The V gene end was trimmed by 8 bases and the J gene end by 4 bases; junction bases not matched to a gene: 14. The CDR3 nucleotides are TGCGCCAGTAGCGCTAGACAGGGAGGAATTAATGAAAAACTGTTTTTT. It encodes CASSARQGGINEKLFF.

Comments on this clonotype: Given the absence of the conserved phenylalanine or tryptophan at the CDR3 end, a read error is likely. CDR3 DNA: TGTGCCAGCAGCTTAGCCGGTAGTCTCAGTGAGCAGTTCTTA. It yields the protein CASSLAGSLSEQFL. The chain is built from TRBV11-2 and TRBJ2-1; D is unresolved. CDR1 and CDR2 from the germline V gene are SGHAT and FQNNGV. The V end was cut by 1 base, the J end by 9 bases, with 13 bases between. CDR3 length: 14 residues.

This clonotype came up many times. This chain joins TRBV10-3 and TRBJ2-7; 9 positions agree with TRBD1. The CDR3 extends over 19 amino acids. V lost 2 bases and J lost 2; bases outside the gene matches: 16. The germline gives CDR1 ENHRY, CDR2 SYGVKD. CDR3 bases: TGTGCCATCAGTGAGCCGATACGATTGACAGGGGGGGCTCCCTACGAGCAGTACTTC. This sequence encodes CAISEPIRLTGGAPYEQYF.

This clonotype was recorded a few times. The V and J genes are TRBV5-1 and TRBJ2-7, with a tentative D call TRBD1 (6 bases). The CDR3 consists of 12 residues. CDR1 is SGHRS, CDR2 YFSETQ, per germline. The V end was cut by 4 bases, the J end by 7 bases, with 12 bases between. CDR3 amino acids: CASSVTGFEQYF. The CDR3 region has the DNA TGCGCCAGCAGCGTCACAGGGTTTGAGCAGTACTTC. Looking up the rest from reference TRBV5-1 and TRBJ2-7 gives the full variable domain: KAGVTQTPRYLIKTRGQQVTLSCSPISGHRSVSWYQQTPGQGLQFLFEYFSETQRNKGNFPGRFSGRQFSNSRSEMNVSTLELGDSALYLCASSVTGFEQYFGPGTRLTVT.

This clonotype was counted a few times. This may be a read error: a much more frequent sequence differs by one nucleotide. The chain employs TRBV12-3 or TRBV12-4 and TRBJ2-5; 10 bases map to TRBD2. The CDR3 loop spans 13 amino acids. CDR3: CASSQTSGEIQYF. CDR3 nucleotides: TGTGCCAGCAGTCAAACTAGCGGGGAGATCCAGTACTTC.

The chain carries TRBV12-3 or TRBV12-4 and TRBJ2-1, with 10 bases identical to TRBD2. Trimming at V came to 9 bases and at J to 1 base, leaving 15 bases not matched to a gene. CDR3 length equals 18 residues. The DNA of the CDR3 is TGTGCCAGTAGTATGGAGCGGGAGGGCCGCCGATCCTACAATGAGCAGTTCTTC. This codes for CASSMEREGRRSYNEQFF.

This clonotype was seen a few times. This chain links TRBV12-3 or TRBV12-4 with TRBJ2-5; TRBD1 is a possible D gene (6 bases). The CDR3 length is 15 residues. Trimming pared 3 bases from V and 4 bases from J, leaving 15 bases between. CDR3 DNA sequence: TGTGCCAGCAGTTTGCACAGGGACCCAAGAGAGACCCAGTACTTC. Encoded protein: CASSLHRDPRETQYF.

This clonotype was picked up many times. This chain's CDR3 is CSGRWTLNTEAFF. The CDR3 DNA is TGCAGCGGTCGTTGGACCCTGAACACTGAAGCTTTCTTT. This chain uses TRBV29-1 with TRBJ1-1, with D unclear. CDR1 SQVTM and CDR2 ANQGSEA come from the germline V gene. This CDR3 region has 13 residues. The V end was cut by 7 bases, the J end by 0 bases, with 12 bases between.

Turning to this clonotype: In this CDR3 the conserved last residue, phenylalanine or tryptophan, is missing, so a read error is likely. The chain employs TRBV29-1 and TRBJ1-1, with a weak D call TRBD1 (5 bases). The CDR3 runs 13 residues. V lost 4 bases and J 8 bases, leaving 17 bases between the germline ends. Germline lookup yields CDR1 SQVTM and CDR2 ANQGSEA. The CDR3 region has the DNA TGCAGCGTTGCCGGGGGGTCCGGGATAGAAGCTTTCCTT. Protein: CSVAGGSGIEAFL.

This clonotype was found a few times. CDR3 in DNA: TGTGCCAGTAGTATAGATATGGGCCGGGGCACTGAAGCTTTCTTT. This gives the protein CASSIDMGRGTEAFF. The chain links TRBV19 to TRBJ1-1; D is unresolved. The germline CDR1 and CDR2 sequences are LNHDA and SQIVND (reference sequence). V was shortened by 0 bases and J by 4 bases, with 12 bases between the two germline ends. There are 15 residues in the CDR3.

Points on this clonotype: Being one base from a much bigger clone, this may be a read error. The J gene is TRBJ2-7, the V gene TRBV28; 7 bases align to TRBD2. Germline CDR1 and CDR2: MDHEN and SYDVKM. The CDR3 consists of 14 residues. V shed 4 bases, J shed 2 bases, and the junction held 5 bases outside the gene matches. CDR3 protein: CASSSTGLTYEQYF. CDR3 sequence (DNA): TGTGCCAGCAGTTCTACGGGACTAACCTACGAGCAGTACTTC.

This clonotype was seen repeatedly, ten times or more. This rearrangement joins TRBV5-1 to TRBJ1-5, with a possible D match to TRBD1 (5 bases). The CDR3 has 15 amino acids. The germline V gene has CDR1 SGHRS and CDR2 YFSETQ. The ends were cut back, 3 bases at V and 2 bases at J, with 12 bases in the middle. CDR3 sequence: CASSSGGGRNQPQHF. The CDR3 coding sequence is TGCGCCAGCAGCTCCGGCGGGGGTCGCAATCAGCCCCAGCATTTT.

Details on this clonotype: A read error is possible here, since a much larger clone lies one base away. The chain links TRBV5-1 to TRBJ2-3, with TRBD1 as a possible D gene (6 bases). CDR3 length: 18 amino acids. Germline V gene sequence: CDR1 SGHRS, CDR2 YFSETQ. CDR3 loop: CASSLVDSPVGDTNTQYF. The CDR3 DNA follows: TGCGCCAGCAGCTTGGTGGACTCACCAGTGGGGGACACAAATACGCAGTATTTT.

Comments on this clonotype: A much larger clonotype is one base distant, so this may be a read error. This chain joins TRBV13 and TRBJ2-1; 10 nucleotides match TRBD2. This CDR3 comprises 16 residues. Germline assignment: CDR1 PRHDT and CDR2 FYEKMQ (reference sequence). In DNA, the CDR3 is TGTGCCAGCAGCTCCCCCCTAGCGGGAGATATGAATGTGCAGTTCTTC. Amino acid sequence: CASSSPLAGDMNVQFF.

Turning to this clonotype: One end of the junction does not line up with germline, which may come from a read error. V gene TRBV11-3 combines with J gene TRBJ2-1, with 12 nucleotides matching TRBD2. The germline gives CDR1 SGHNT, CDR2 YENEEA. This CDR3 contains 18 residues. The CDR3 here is CVSSSFGLAGLSYNVQFF. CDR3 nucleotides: TGTGTCAGCAGCTCCTTCGGACTAGCGGGATTGTCCTACAATGTACAGTTCTTC. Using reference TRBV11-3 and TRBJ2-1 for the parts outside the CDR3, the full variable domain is EAGVVQSPRYKIIEKKQPVAFWCNPISGHNTLYWYLQNLGQGPELLIRYENEEAVDDSQLPKDRFSAERLKGVDSTLKIQPAELGDSAVYLCVSSSFGLAGLSYNVQFFGPGTRLTVL.

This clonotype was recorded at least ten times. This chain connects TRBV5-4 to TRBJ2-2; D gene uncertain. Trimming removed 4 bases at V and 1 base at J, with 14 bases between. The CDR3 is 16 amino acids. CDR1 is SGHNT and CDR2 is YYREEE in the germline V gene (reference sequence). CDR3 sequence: CASSHQSRRNTGELFF. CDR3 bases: TGTGCCAGCAGCCACCAGTCACGGAGGAACACCGGGGAGCTGTTTTTT.

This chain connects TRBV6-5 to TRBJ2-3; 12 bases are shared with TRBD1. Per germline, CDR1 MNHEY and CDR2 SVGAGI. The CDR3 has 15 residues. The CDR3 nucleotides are TGTAGCAGCAGTTTTGGGACAGGGGGCGCAGATACGCAGTATTTT. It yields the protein CSSSFGTGGADTQYF.

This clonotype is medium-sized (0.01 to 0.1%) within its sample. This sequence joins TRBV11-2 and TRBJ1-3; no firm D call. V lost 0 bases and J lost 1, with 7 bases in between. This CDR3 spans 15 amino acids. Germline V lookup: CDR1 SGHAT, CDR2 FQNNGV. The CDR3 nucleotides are TGTGCCAGCAGCTTAGACGACAATTCTGGAAACACCATATATTTT. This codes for CASSLDDNSGNTIYF.

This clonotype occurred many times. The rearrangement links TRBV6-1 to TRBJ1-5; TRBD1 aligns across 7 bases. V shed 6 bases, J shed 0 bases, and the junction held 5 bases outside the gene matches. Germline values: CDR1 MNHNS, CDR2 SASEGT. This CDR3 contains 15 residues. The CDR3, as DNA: TGTGCCAGCAGGAAGGACAGGACTAGCAATCAGCCCCAGCATTTT. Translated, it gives CASRKDRTSNQPQHF.